The rows below give T cell receptor beta chains drawn from one sample of a study of control samples from healthy donors and cancer patients. Data came from immunoSEQ multiplex PCR; TCRdb stores just in-frame clones and leaves some out. The sample has over 75,000 clones, 85% seen once. The source material was blood. These TCRs come from a man aged 25 to 40 in good health. Each CDR3 is given with its conserved first and last residue. The D gene is left open where the match is weak. Expanded clones get a size class; other rows say once, few or many, or leave the size out.

CDR3 | DNA | V | size | D | J
CASSPEKGDSPLHF | TGTGCCAGCTCACCGGAGAAAGGGGATTCACCCCTCCACTTT | TRBV18 | . | . | TRBJ1-6
CASNGPTFGYTF | TGTGCCAGCAATGGACCGACGTTTGGCTACACCTTC | TRBV2 | few | . | TRBJ1-2
CASSQGYSNQPQHF | TGTGCCAGCAGCCAAGGTTATAGCAATCAGCCCCAGCATTTT | TRBV4-2 | . | . | TRBJ1-5
CASSPRQGKPNSPLHF | TGTGCCAGCAGCCCGAGACAGGGAAAGCCTAATTCACCCCTCCACTTT | TRBV11-2 | . | TRBD1 | TRBJ1-6
CASSLEGLNTGELFF | TGTGCCAGCAGCTTAGAGGGTCTCAACACCGGGGAGCTGTTTTTT | TRBV7-2 | . | . | TRBJ2-2
CASSRSGGDYNEQFF | TGCGCCAGCAGCCGTAGCGGGGGGGACTACAATGAGCAGTTCTTC | TRBV5-1 | . | TRBD2 | TRBJ2-1
CASSLRQHEQYF | TGTGCCAGCAGCTTAAGGCAGCACGAGCAGTACTTC | TRBV7-9 | . | . | TRBJ2-7
CASSEGPSTHSGANVLTF | TGCGCCAGCAGCGAGGGACCTTCCACCCACTCTGGGGCCAACGTCCTGACTTTC | TRBV5-1 | . | . | TRBJ2-6
CASGSRTGPYEQYF | TGTGCTAGTGGTTCTAGGACAGGCCCCTACGAGCAGTACTTC | TRBV12-5 | many | TRBD1 | TRBJ2-7
CASSYSDRNYGYTF | TGTGCCAGCAGTTACTCGGACAGGAACTATGGCTACACCTTC | TRBV6-5 | . | TRBD1 | TRBJ1-2
CASSEAGNRAGANVLTF | TGTGCCAGCAGTGAAGCCGGGAACCGTGCTGGGGCCAACGTCCTGACTTTC | TRBV6-1 | . | . | TRBJ2-6
CASGPPRRTGTSVLTDTQYF | TGTGCTAGTGGCCCACCTAGGCGAACCGGGACTAGTGTCCTCACAGATACGCAGTATTTT | TRBV12-5 | . | TRBD2 | TRBJ2-3
CASSGRTTVYDGYTF | TGTGCCAGCAGTGGCCGAACGACAGTATATGACGGCTACACCTTC | TRBV2 | . | . | TRBJ1-2
CASSQEAQGHNSPLHF | TGTGCCAGCAGCCAAGAGGCACAGGGACATAATTCACCCCTCCACTTT | TRBV14 | once | . | TRBJ1-6
CASSATSTGELFF | TGTGCCAGCAGTGCCACAAGCACCGGGGAGCTGTTTTTT | TRBV6-4 | . | . | TRBJ2-2
CAWSVGLNQPQHF | TGTGCCTGGAGTGTAGGCCTTAATCAGCCCCAGCATTTT | TRBV30 | . | . | TRBJ1-5
CASSPSGANVLTF | TGTGCCAGCAGCCCGTCTGGGGCCAACGTCCTGACTTTC | TRBV7-3 | . | . | TRBJ2-6
CASNRGRVLGEQFF | TGTGCCAGTAACCGGGGCCGCGTTTTGGGTGAGCAGTTCTTC | TRBV19 | . | . | TRBJ2-1
CASSSTGELFF | TGTGCCAGCAGCTCCACCGGGGAGCTGTTTTTT | TRBV6-6 | many | . | TRBJ2-2
CASSELGTGFGNQPQHF | TGTGCCAGCAGTGAATTAGGGACAGGGTTCGGCAATCAGCCCCAGCATTTT | TRBV6-1 | . | TRBD1 | TRBJ1-5
CASGSTKGVRGNTEAFF | TGTGCTAGTGGTTCCACTAAGGGGGTCCGGGGGAACACTGAAGCTTTCTTT | TRBV12-5 | . | . | TRBJ1-1
CASSLHGGGPGELFF | TGTGCCAGCAGCCTACATGGGGGAGGCCCCGGGGAGCTGTTTTTT | TRBV5-5 | . | . | TRBJ2-2
CASSLQGNGNTIYF | TGTGCCAGCAGTTTACAGGGGAATGGAAACACCATATATTTT | TRBV27 | . | . | TRBJ1-3
CASSPRGSTEAFF | TGTGCCAGCAGTCCCAGGGGCAGCACTGAAGCTTTCTTT | TRBV27 | . | . | TRBJ1-1
CASSPGRRCQETQYF | TGCGCCAGCAGTCCGGGACGTAGGTGCCAAGAGACCCAGTACTTC | TRBV23-1 | once | . | TRBJ2-5
CASSPRGGRYNEQFF | TGTGCCAGCTCACCTAGGGGGGGGCGTTACAATGAGCAGTTCTTC | TRBV18 | . | . | TRBJ2-1
CASSQGLAGVNTGELFF | TGTGCCAGCAGCCAAGGACTAGCGGGGGTCAACACCGGGGAGCTGTTTTTT | TRBV3-1/TRBV3-2 | . | TRBD2 | TRBJ2-2
CASSPYPGQVNSPLHF | TGCGCCAGCAGTCCTTATCCGGGACAGGTTAATTCACCCCTCCACTTT | TRBV4-1 | . | TRBD1 | TRBJ1-6
CASSRGAFTYNEQFF | TGTGCCAGCAGTCGTGGGGCTTTCACCTACAATGAGCAGTTCTTC | TRBV11-1 | . | . | TRBJ2-1
CATSRGLPRDTFSFSYTF | TGTGCCACCAGCAGAGGCCTCCCCAGGGACACCTTTTCTTTTAGCTACACCTTC | TRBV15 | . | . | TRBJ1-2
CASSLDGLRLFF | TGTGCCAGCAGCTTGGACGGCCTAAGACTGTTTTTT | TRBV7-2 | . | . | TRBJ1-4
CASSPPTRVSEAFF | TGTGCCAGCTCACCACCCACGAGGGTTTCTGAAGCTTTCTTT | TRBV18 | . | . | TRBJ1-1
CASSLGSGTEAFF | TGTGCCAGCAGCCTAGGGTCTGGCACTGAAGCTTTCTTT | TRBV25-1 | . | . | TRBJ1-1
CASSQQGVAETQYF | TGTGCCAGCAGTCAACAGGGAGTAGCGGAGACCCAGTACTTC | TRBV25-1 | . | . | TRBJ2-5
CASSLRTAAYEQYF | TGTGCCAGCAGTTTACGGACAGCCGCCTACGAGCAGTACTTC | TRBV28 | . | . | TRBJ2-7
CASSLSQLSGANVLTF | TGTGCCAGCAGCTTGAGTCAGCTCTCTGGGGCCAACGTCCTGACTTTC | TRBV7-6 | once | . | TRBJ2-6
CATHENTGELFF | TGTGCCACCCATGAGAACACCGGGGAGCTGTTTTTT | TRBV6-6 | . | . | TRBJ2-2